Included here is one TCR beta chain sequence, with context. This CDR3 is built from 17 residues. Looked up from germline, CDR1 is DFQATT and CDR2 is SNEGSKA (reference sequence). This entry belongs to a study of monozygotic twins with inflammatory bowel disease. No DNA is given; TCRdb re-called the 5' RACE reads and lists each CDR3 protein once. In all, the sample yields 70,000 to 95,000 distinct CDR3 sequences. Specimen: blood. This clonotype was obtained from a human donor with ulcerative colitis or Crohn's disease, or a healthy co-twin of an affected twin (not recorded which). The gene calls are TRBV20-1 and TRBJ1-1; TCRdb outputs TRBD1, but without DNA this stays unchecked. This CDR3 is CSARDPGTGTLVTEAFF.